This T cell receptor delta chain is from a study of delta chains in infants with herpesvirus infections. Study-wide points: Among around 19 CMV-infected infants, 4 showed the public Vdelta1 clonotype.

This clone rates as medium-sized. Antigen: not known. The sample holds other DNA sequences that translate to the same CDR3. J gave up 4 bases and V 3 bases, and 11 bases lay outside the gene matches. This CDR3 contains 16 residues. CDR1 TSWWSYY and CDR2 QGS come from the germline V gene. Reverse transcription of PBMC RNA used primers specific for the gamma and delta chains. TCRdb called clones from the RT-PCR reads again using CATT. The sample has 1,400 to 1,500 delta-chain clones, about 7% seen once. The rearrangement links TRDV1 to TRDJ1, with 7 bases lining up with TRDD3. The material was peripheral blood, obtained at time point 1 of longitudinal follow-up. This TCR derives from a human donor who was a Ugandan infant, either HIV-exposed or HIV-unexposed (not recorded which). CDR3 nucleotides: TGTGCTCTTGGGGACCCTCAAGGATACGCAATCGATAAACTCATCTTT. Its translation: CALGDPQGYAIDKLIF.